The clone carrying this T cell receptor beta chain was counted ten times or more. Antigen: not known. The sample comes from a study of early T cells in non-severe SARS-CoV-2 infection. Background on the study: Sequenced bulk RNA came from whole blood that was unsorted, and chains were unpaired.

Study-wide results and limits: Matches to VDJdb favored anti-spike CD8 responses and missed private and CD4 specificities.

Individual cDNA molecules each received unique molecular identifiers attached to them. TCRdb re-called the 5' RACE reads with MiXCR, one entry per CDR3 protein. Of under 25,000 distinct CDR3 sequences listed, 4.7% are singletons. Sequencing used whole blood. This receptor was identified in an adult who was a healthcare worker with PCR-confirmed SARS-CoV-2 infection or an uninfected control (not recorded which).

The CDR3 reads CASSLEARVSPMNTEAFF. In nucleotides, the CDR3 is TGTGCCAGCAGCTTAGAAGCGAGGGTCAGTCCCATGAACACTGAAGCTTTCTTT. The genes are TRBV7-2 and TRBJ1-1; no clear D gene. The CDR3 length is 18 residues. CDR1 and CDR2 from the germline V gene are SGHTA and FQGNSA. The V gene lost 1 base and the J gene lost 0 bases, with 18 bases spanning the gap.